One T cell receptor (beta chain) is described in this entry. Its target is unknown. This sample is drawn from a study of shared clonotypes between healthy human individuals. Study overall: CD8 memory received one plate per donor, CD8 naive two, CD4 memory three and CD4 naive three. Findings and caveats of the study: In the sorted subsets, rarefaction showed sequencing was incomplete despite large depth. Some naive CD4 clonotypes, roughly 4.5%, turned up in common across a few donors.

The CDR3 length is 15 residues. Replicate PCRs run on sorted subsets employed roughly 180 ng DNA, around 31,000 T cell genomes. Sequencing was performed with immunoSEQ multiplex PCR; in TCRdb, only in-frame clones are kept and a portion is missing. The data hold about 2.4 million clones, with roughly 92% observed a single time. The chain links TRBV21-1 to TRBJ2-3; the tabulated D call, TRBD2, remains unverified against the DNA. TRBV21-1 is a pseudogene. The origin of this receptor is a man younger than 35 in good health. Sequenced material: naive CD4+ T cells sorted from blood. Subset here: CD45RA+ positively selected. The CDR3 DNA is TGTGCCAGCACCGGGACTAGCGGGGCAGCGGATACGCAGTATTTT. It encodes CASTGTSGAADTQYF.